Sequencing of this TCR beta chain was carried out in a study of blood T cell repertoires in COVID-19. Study at large: PBMCs, B-cell-depleted T cells, or T cells provided the cDNA or gDNA that made up the material.

Clones were sequenced by immunoSEQ multiplex PCR, and TCRdb holds only the in-frame ones, with some missing. This table holds roughly 400,000 clones, approximately 88% found once. Trimming left V 0 bases short and J 4 bases short, with 16 bases between. This CDR3 contains 16 residues. Germline-derived CDR1 and CDR2 are SGHNT and YYREEE (reference sequence). The TCR originated in a middle-aged woman with acute COVID-19. This rearrangement joins TRBV5-4 to TRBJ2-5; a possible D gene is TRBD2 (6 bases). The sequenced material came from PBMCs or T cells enriched from blood (not recorded which). The CDR3 DNA is TGTGCCAGCAGCTTGGGTGGGGACTCTTTTGGAGAGACCCAGTACTTC. It is translated as CASSLGGDSFGETQYF.